Listed below are T cell receptor beta chains from one sample, sequenced in a study of T cells in Graves' hyperthyroidism and ophthalmopathy. TCRdb re-called the multiplex PCR reads through MiXCR, storing one row per CDR3 protein. The top ten clones hold 15% to 20% of a sample with about 480,000 distinct CDR3 sequences, under 15% of them seen once. Input material: blood. These receptors were collected from a woman between 18 and 30 years old with Graves' hyperthyroidism. CDR3s include the opening cysteine and the closing phenylalanine or tryptophan. D genes are given only for firm matches. Size values are once, few and many counts, or a class for expanded clones, and some rows have none.

d_gene: -
j_gene: TRBJ2-7
abundance: many
v_gene: TRBV7-2
CDR3aa: CASSLSRSEAYEQYF
CDR3nt: TGTGCCAGCAGCTTAAGCCGGAGCGAAGCCTACGAGCAGTACTTC

d_gene: TRBD1
j_gene: TRBJ1-1
abundance: -
v_gene: TRBV7-3
CDR3aa: CASSLTGWNTEAFF
CDR3nt: TGTGCCAGCAGCCTGACAGGGTGGAACACTGAAGCTTTCTTT

d_gene: -
j_gene: TRBJ2-1
abundance: many
v_gene: TRBV9
CDR3aa: CASSVGPPGDEQFF
CDR3nt: TGTGCCAGCAGCGTCGGACCCCCAGGGGATGAGCAGTTCTTC

d_gene: -
j_gene: TRBJ1-4
abundance: few
v_gene: TRBV15
CDR3aa: CATSRDRRQEYVSLFF
CDR3nt: TGTGCCACCAGCAGAGATCGGCGCCAGGAATACGTTTCACTGTTTTTT

d_gene: TRBD1
j_gene: TRBJ1-1
abundance: many
v_gene: TRBV19
CDR3aa: CASSRIPGQGNTEAFF
CDR3nt: TGTGCCAGTAGTAGAATTCCGGGACAGGGGAACACTGAAGCTTTCTTT

d_gene: -
j_gene: TRBJ2-7
abundance: -
v_gene: TRBV20-1
CDR3aa: CSASGASYEQYF
CDR3nt: TGCAGTGCTAGCGGGGCTTCCTACGAGCAGTACTTC

d_gene: -
j_gene: TRBJ1-1
abundance: few
v_gene: TRBV6-1
CDR3aa: CASSEGGGNEAFF
CDR3nt: TGTGCCAGCAGTGAAGGGGGGGGCAACGAAGCTTTCTTT

d_gene: -
j_gene: TRBJ1-5
abundance: many
v_gene: TRBV6-2/TRBV6-3
CDR3aa: CASSYFFGPQHF
CDR3nt: TGTGCCAGCAGTTACTTCTTCGGCCCCCAGCATTTT

d_gene: -
j_gene: TRBJ1-3
abundance: many
v_gene: TRBV28
CDR3aa: CASSGNTIYF
CDR3nt: TGTGCCAGCAGTGGAAACACCATATATTTT

d_gene: -
j_gene: TRBJ2-1
abundance: many
v_gene: TRBV3-1
CDR3aa: CASSSGALRYNEQFF
CDR3nt: TGTGCCAGCAGCTCCGGGGCGTTACGGTACAATGAGCAGTTCTTC

d_gene: TRBD2
j_gene: TRBJ2-3
abundance: many
v_gene: TRBV10-3
CDR3aa: CAISDAGRRADTQYF
CDR3nt: TGTGCCATCAGTGATGCCGGGAGGCGTGCAGATACGCAGTATTTT

d_gene: TRBD1
j_gene: TRBJ1-2
abundance: few
v_gene: TRBV4-1
CDR3aa: CASSQPWTGGPTDGYTF
CDR3nt: TGCGCCAGCAGCCAACCTTGGACAGGCGGCCCTACAGATGGCTACACCTTC

d_gene: -
j_gene: TRBJ2-5
abundance: many
v_gene: TRBV12-3/TRBV12-4
CDR3aa: CASSPGTTQETQYF
CDR3nt: TGTGCCAGCAGTCCGGGGACAACTCAAGAGACCCAGTACTTC

d_gene: -
j_gene: TRBJ2-1
abundance: few
v_gene: TRBV11-3
CDR3aa: CASSPGGIGYNEQFF
CDR3nt: TGTGCCAGCAGCCCGGGCGGGATTGGCTACAATGAGCAGTTCTTC

d_gene: -
j_gene: TRBJ2-5
abundance: few
v_gene: TRBV3-1
CDR3aa: CASSQDGWSETQYF
CDR3nt: TGTGCCAGCAGCCAAGACGGATGGTCGGAGACCCAGTACTTC

d_gene: TRBD2
j_gene: TRBJ2-5
abundance: many
v_gene: TRBV20-1
CDR3aa: CSGSSGRKETQYF
CDR3nt: TGCAGTGGAAGTAGCGGGAGAAAAGAGACCCAGTACTTC

d_gene: -
j_gene: TRBJ2-3
abundance: -
v_gene: TRBV3-1
CDR3aa: CASSWGSPDTQYF
CDR3nt: TGTGCCTCCTCATGGGGGTCTCCGGATACGCAGTATTTT

d_gene: -
j_gene: TRBJ2-1
abundance: many
v_gene: TRBV2
CDR3aa: CASSELRSPGNEQFF
CDR3nt: TGTGCCAGCAGTGAACTCAGGTCTCCGGGCAATGAGCAGTTCTTC

d_gene: -
j_gene: TRBJ2-7
abundance: many
v_gene: TRBV11-3
CDR3aa: CASSIQRYEQYF
CDR3nt: TGTGCCAGCAGCATACAGCGATACGAGCAGTACTTC

d_gene: TRBD2
j_gene: TRBJ2-1
abundance: -
v_gene: TRBV9
CDR3aa: CASTPGTSGIYEQFF
CDR3nt: TGTGCCAGCACTCCCGGGACTAGCGGGATCTATGAGCAGTTCTTC

d_gene: TRBD2
j_gene: TRBJ2-3
abundance: -
v_gene: TRBV6-2/TRBV6-3
CDR3aa: CASESGTTTDTQYF
CDR3nt: TGTGCCAGCGAGTCCGGGACTACCACAGATACGCAGTATTTT

d_gene: TRBD2
j_gene: TRBJ2-1
abundance: many
v_gene: TRBV29-1
CDR3aa: CSVGTSANEQFF
CDR3nt: TGCAGCGTCGGGACTAGCGCTAATGAGCAGTTCTTC

d_gene: -
j_gene: TRBJ1-3
abundance: few
v_gene: TRBV9
CDR3aa: CASSMMKGTGNTIYF
CDR3nt: TGTGCCAGCAGCATGATGAAGGGAACTGGAAACACCATATATTTT

d_gene: -
j_gene: TRBJ2-5
abundance: few
v_gene: TRBV5-1
CDR3aa: CASSLAGGTEETQYF
CDR3nt: TGCGCCAGCAGCTTGGCCGGCGGGACGGAAGAGACCCAGTACTTC

d_gene: -
j_gene: TRBJ1-2
abundance: -
v_gene: TRBV11-2
CDR3aa: CASSLDGTNFNYGYTF
CDR3nt: TGTGCCAGCAGCTTAGATGGGACCAATTTCAACTATGGCTACACCTTC

d_gene: -
j_gene: TRBJ2-1
abundance: -
v_gene: TRBV6-1
CDR3aa: CASTNGRAPFF
CDR3nt: TGTGCCAGCACAAACGGACGCGCTCCGTTCTTC

d_gene: TRBD1
j_gene: TRBJ1-2
abundance: many
v_gene: TRBV6-4
CDR3aa: CASLRTGNYGYTF
CDR3nt: TGTGCCAGCCTGAGGACAGGGAACTATGGCTACACCTTC

d_gene: -
j_gene: TRBJ2-1
abundance: many
v_gene: TRBV7-9
CDR3aa: CASSFSDLHEQFF
CDR3nt: TGTGCCAGCAGCTTCTCGGACTTGCATGAGCAGTTCTTC

d_gene: -
j_gene: TRBJ1-5
abundance: few
v_gene: TRBV30
CDR3aa: CAYDTRAAPHQPQHF
CDR3nt: TGTGCCTACGATACCAGGGCGGCGCCCCATCAGCCCCAGCATTTT

d_gene: TRBD1
j_gene: TRBJ2-1
abundance: many
v_gene: TRBV5-1
CDR3aa: CASSSEPGQGREQFF
CDR3nt: TGCGCCAGCAGCAGCGAACCGGGACAGGGACGTGAGCAGTTCTTC

d_gene: TRBD2
j_gene: TRBJ2-5
abundance: many
v_gene: TRBV29-1
CDR3aa: CSVESREGETQYF
CDR3nt: TGCAGCGTTGAAAGCAGGGAGGGTGAGACCCAGTACTTC

d_gene: -
j_gene: TRBJ1-6
abundance: many
v_gene: TRBV5-8
CDR3aa: CASSLTIGGGAPLHF
CDR3nt: TGTGCCAGCAGCCTGACCATCGGGGGCGGTGCACCCCTCCACTTT

d_gene: -
j_gene: TRBJ2-3
abundance: many
v_gene: TRBV24-1
CDR3aa: CATSDLSGGRSGDTQYF
CDR3nt: TGTGCCACCAGTGATTTGAGCGGCGGGCGGTCGGGCGATACGCAGTATTTT

d_gene: TRBD2
j_gene: TRBJ2-7
abundance: -
v_gene: TRBV7-9
CDR3aa: CASSLTGTSGRRWRYEQYF
CDR3nt: TGTGCCAGCAGCCTAACGGGGACTAGCGGGAGGAGATGGCGCTACGAGCAGTACTTC

d_gene: -
j_gene: TRBJ1-3
abundance: -
v_gene: TRBV12-3/TRBV12-4
CDR3aa: CASSLTVGNTIYF
CDR3nt: TGTGCCAGCAGTTTAACAGTAGGAAACACCATATATTTT

d_gene: TRBD2
j_gene: TRBJ2-2
abundance: -
v_gene: TRBV15
CDR3aa: CATRPTSGMNTGELFF
CDR3nt: TGTGCCACCAGACCTACTAGCGGGATGAACACCGGGGAGCTGTTTTTT

d_gene: -
j_gene: TRBJ2-5
abundance: -
v_gene: TRBV10-2
CDR3aa: CASSVAVQETQYF
CDR3nt: TGCGCCAGCAGTGTAGCGGTCCAAGAGACCCAGTACTTC

d_gene: TRBD1
j_gene: TRBJ2-5
abundance: many
v_gene: TRBV11-2
CDR3aa: CASSHNRGLETQYF
CDR3nt: TGTGCCAGCAGCCATAACAGGGGGCTGGAGACCCAGTACTTC

d_gene: TRBD2
j_gene: TRBJ2-5
abundance: many
v_gene: TRBV28
CDR3aa: CASRGGGPAETQYF
CDR3nt: TGTGCCAGCAGGGGGGGAGGGCCAGCCGAGACCCAGTACTTC